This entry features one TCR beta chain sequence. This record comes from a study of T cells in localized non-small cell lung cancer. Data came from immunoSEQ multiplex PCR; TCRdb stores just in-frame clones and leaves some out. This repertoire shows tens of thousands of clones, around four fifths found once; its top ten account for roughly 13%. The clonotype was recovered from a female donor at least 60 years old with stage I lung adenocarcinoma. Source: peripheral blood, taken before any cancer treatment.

The DNA for the CDR3 is TGTGCCAGCAGTAAAGACAGGAACACTGAAGCTTTCTTT. Protein product: CASSKDRNTEAFF. The J gene is TRBJ1-1, the V gene TRBV2; D is perhaps TRBD1 (5 bases). This CDR3 comprises 13 residues. Germline V gives CDR1 SNHLY, CDR2 FYNNEI. The ends were cut back, 5 bases at V and 1 base at J, with 8 bases in the middle.